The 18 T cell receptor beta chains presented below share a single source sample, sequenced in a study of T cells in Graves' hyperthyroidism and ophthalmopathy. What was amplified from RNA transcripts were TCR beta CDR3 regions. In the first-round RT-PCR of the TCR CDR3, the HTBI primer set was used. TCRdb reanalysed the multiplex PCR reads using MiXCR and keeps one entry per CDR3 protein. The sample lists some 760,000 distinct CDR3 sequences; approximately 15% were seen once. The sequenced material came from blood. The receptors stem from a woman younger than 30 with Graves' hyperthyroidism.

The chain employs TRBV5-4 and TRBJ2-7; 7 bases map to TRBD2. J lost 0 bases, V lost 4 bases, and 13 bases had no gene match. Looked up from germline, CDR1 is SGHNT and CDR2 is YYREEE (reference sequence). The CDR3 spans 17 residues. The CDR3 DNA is TGTGCCAGCAGCGCTACTGCCGCTAGCGGAAGCTCCTACGAGCAGTACTTC. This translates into CASSATAASGSSYEQYF.

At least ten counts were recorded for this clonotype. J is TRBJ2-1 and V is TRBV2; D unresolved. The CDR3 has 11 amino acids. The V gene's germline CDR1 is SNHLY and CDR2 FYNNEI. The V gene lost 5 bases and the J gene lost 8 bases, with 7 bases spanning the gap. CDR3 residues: CASSIIDEQFF. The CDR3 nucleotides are TGTGCCAGCAGTATAATAGATGAGCAGTTCTTC.

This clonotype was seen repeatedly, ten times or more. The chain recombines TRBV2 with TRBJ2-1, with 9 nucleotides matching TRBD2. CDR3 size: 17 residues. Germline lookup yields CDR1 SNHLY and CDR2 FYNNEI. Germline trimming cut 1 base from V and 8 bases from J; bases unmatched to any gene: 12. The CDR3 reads CASSEGFSAGGGDEQFF. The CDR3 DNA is TGTGCCAGCAGTGAAGGATTCTCGGCGGGAGGGGGCGATGAGCAGTTCTTC. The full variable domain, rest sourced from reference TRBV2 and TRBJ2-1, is EPEVTQTPSHQVTQMGQEVILRCVPISNHLYFYWYRQILGQKVEFLVSFYNNEISEKSEIFDDQFSVERPDGSNFTLKIRSTKLEDSAMYFCASSEGFSAGGGDEQFFGPGTRLTVL.

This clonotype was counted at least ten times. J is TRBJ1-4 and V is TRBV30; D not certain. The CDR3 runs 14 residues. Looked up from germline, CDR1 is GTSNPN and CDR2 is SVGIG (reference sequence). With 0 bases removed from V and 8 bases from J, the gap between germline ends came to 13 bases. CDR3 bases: TGTGCCTGGAGTGTTAGGAGGACGCCAGAAAAACTGTTTTTT. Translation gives CAWSVRRTPEKLFF.

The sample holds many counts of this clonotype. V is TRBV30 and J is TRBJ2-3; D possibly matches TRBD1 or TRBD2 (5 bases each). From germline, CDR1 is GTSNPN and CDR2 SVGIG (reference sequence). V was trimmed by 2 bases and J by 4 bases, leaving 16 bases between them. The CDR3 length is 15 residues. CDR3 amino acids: CAWSWGSSRPDTQYF. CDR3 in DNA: TGTGCCTGGAGTTGGGGGTCTAGCCGCCCAGATACGCAGTATTTT.

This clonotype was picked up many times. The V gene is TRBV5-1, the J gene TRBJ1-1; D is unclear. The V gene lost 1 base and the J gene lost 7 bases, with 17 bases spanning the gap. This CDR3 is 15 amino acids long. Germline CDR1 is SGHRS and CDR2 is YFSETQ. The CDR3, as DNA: TGCGCCAGCAGCTTGAGGGTTGGACGTTTGGGTGAAGCTTTCTTT. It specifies CASSLRVGRLGEAFF.

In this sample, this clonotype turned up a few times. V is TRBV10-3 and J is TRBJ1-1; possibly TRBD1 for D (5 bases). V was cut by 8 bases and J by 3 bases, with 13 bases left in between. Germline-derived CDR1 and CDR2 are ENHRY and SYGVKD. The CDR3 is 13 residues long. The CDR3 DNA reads TGTGCCATCCGTGGGGGGTTGGACACTGAAGCTTTCTTT. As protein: CAIRGGLDTEAFF.

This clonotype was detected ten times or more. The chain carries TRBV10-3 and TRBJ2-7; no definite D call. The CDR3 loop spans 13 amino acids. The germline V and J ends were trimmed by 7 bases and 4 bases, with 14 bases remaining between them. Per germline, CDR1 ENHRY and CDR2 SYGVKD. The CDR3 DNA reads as TGTGCCATCAAAAGCCCGGAAAGATACGAGCAGTACTTC. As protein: CAIKSPERYEQYF.

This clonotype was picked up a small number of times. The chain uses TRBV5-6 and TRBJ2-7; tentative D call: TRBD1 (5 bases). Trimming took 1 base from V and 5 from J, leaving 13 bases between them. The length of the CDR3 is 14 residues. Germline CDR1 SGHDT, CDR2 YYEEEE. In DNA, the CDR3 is TGTGCCAGCAGCTTGCTGCAGGGCTTTAACGAGCAGTACTTC. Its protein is CASSLLQGFNEQYF.

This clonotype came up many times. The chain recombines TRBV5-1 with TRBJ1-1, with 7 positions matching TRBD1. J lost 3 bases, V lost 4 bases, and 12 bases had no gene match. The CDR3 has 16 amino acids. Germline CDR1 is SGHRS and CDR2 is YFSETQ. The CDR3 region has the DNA TGCGCCAGCAGCCCTGGAGCAGGGGGTATGGACACTGAAGCTTTCTTT. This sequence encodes CASSPGAGGMDTEAFF.

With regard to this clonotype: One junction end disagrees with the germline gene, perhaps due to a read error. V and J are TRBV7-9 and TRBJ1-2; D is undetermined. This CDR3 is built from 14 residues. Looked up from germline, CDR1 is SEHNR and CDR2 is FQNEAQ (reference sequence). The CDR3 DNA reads TGTGCCCGCAGCTCGTCAGGACCTAACTATGGCTACACCTTC. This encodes CARSSSGPNYGYTF.

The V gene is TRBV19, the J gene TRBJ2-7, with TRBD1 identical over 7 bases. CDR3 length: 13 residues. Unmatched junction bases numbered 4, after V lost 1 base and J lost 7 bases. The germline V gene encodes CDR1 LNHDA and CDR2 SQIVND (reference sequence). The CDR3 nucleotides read TGTGCCAGTAGTATAGTGGACAGGCGAGAGCAGTACTTC. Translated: CASSIVDRREQYF.

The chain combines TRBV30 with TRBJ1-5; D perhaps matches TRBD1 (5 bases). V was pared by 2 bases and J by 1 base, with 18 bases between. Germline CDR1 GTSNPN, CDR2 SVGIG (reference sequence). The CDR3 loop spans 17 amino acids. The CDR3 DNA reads TGTGCCTGGAGTAAGGGACTGAAGGGCCCCAGCAATCAGCCCCAGCATTTT. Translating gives CAWSKGLKGPSNQPQHF.

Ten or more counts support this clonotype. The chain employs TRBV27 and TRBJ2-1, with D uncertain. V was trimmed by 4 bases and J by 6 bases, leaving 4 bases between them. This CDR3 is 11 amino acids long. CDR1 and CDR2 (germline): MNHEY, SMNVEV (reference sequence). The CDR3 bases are TGTGCCAGCAGTTATGCCAATGAGCAGTTCTTC. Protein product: CASSYANEQFF.

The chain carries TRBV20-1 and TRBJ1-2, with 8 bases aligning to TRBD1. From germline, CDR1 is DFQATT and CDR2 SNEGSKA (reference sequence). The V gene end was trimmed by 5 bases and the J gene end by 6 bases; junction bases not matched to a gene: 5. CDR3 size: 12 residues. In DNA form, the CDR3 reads TGCAGTGCTCTTGACAGGGGCGATGGCTACACCTTC. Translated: CSALDRGDGYTF.

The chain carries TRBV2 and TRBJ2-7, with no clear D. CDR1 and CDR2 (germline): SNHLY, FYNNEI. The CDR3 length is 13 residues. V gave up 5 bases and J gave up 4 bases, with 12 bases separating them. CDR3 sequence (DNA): TGTGCCAGCAGTTACGGTCCCAGGTACGAGCAGTACTTC. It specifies CASSYGPRYEQYF.

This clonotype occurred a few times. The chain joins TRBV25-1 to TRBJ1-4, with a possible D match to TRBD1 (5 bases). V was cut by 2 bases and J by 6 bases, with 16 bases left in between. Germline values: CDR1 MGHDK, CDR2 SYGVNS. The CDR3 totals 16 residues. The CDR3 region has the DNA TGTGCCAGCAGTGAACGGGGACGGAGCAGAGATGAAAAACTGTTTTTT. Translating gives CASSERGRSRDEKLFF.

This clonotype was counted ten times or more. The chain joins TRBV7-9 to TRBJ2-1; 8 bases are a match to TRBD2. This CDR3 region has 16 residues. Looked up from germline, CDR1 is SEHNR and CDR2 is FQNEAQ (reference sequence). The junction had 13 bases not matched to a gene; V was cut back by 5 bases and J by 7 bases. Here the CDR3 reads CASSPPRGTRLNEQFF. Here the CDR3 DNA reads TGTGCCAGCAGCCCTCCCCGCGGGACTAGGCTGAATGAGCAGTTCTTC.